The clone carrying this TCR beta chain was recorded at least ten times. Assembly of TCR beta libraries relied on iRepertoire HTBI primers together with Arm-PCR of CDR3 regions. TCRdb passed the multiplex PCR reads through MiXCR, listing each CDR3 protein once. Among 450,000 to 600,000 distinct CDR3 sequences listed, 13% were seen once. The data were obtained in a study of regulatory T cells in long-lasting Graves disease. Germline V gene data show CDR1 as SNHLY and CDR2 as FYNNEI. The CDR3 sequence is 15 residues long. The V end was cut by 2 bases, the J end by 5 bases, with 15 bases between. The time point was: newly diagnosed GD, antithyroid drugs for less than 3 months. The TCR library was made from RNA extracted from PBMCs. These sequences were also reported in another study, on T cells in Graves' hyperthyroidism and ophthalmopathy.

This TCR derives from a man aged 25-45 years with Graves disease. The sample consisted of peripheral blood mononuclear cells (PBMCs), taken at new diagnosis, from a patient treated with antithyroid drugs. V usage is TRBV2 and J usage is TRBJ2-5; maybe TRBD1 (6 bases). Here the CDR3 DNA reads TGTGCCAGCAGTGAATCCCACAGGGTGCGGGAGACCCAGTACTTC. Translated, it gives CASSESHRVRETQYF.